One sample yielded the 3 T cell receptor beta chains listed below, sequenced in a study of long-term antiretroviral therapy in people with HIV. Runs used v3.0 of the immunoSEQ assay and were done at survey level. Sequenced by immunoSEQ multiplex PCR; TCRdb stores in-frame clones only, minus some. The sample contains tens of thousands of clones, around 96% of which appear only once. Sequenced material: unsorted PBMCs, taken 3.7 years after starting antiretroviral therapy. These receptors all come from a woman aged 45-60 years with HIV.

This clone appeared a single time. The chain combines TRBV19 with TRBJ1-5; 9 nucleotides agree with TRBD1. The V gene's germline CDR1 is LNHDA and CDR2 SQIVND (reference sequence). CDR3 size: 15 residues. Trimming at V came to 8 bases and at J to 4 bases, leaving 9 bases not matched to a gene. The CDR3 region is CASRYKDRGNQPQHF. The CDR3 region has the DNA TGTGCCAGTCGGTATAAGGACAGGGGAAATCAGCCCCAGCATTTT.

V gene TRBV5-6 combines with J gene TRBJ1-2; TRBD1 aligns across 10 bases. The CDR3 extends over 14 amino acids. The germline CDR1 and CDR2 sequences are SGHDT and YYEEEE. Unmatched junction bases numbered 4, after V lost 0 bases and J lost 8 bases. CDR3 nucleotide sequence: TGTGCCAGCAGCTTGGTAGGGACAGGGGTCGGCTACACCTTC. Translating it yields CASSLVGTGVGYTF.

This sequence joins TRBV5-1 and TRBJ1-6; TRBD1 might be the D (5 bases). The germline CDR1 and CDR2 sequences are SGHRS and YFSETQ. This CDR3 comprises 15 residues. Between the trimmed V and J ends, which lost 0 bases and 10 bases, there was a span of 14 bases. The CDR3 DNA reads as TGCGCCAGCAGCTTGGGGGTCGGGGGACGATCACCCCTCCACTTT. This translates into CASSLGVGGRSPLHF. The full variable domain, in which reference TRBV5-1 and TRBJ1-6 provide the parts outside the CDR3, is KAGVTQTPRYLIKTRGQQVTLSCSPISGHRSVSWYQQTPGQGLQFLFEYFSETQRNKGNFPGRFSGRQFSNSRSEMNVSTLELGDSALYLCASSLGVGGRSPLHFGNGTRLTVT.